The 20 T cell receptor beta chains below all came from one sample that was sequenced in a study of sequential checkpoint blockade in melanoma. The treatment was: randomized to nivolumab then ipilimumab (arm A) or the reverse (arm B). Measured with immunoSEQ multiplex PCR; TCRdb has only the in-frame clones, and not every one. The table lists 9,500 to 11,000 clones, about three fifths of them singletons. The material sequenced was CD8+ T cells sorted from blood (inferred from file names), taken from a patient given nivolumab and ipilimumab in sequence. These receptors originate from a human donor with melanoma.

The sample holds one count of this clone. One end of the junction does not line up with germline, which may come from a read error. Other nucleotide sequences in the sample specify the same CDR3. The V and J genes are TRBV6-1 and TRBJ2-7; a possible D gene is TRBD2 (6 bases). Germline V gene lookup returns CDR1 MNHNS and CDR2 SASEGT. The CDR3 is 13 residues long. CDR3 nucleotide sequence: TGCGCCAGCAGTGCTGCCGGGAGCCGGGAGCAGTACTTC. This translates into CASSAAGSREQYF.

This clone turned up a few times. The J gene is TRBJ1-3, the V gene TRBV5-4, with D possibly TRBD1 on 6 matching bases. Trimming stripped 0 bases from V and 2 bases from J, with 12 bases between. The CDR3 length is 16 residues. In germline, CDR1 is SGHNT, CDR2 YYREEE (reference sequence). The CDR3 DNA is TGTGCCAGCAGCTTGGGTGCAGGGGATACTGGAAACACCATATATTTT. Amino acids: CASSLGAGDTGNTIYF.

The V gene is TRBV5-1, the J gene TRBJ2-7; weak D call: TRBD2 (7 bases). The CDR3 runs 16 residues. Trimming took off 1 base at V and 2 bases at J, with 16 bases between the two ends. CDR1 and CDR2 (germline): SGHRS, YFSETQ. The DNA for the CDR3 is TGCGCCAGCAGCTTGAGGGTCGGGGGGCTAACCTACGAGCAGTACTTC. Translated, it gives CASSLRVGGLTYEQYF.

This clone is a singleton in its sample. The V gene is TRBV5-8, the J gene TRBJ1-2; D remains unclear. The germline gives CDR1 SGHTS, CDR2 YDEGEE. V lost 2 bases and J 5 bases, leaving 13 bases between the germline ends. The CDR3 spans 14 residues. This CDR3 is CASSFRGEGYGYTF. As DNA, the CDR3 is TGTGCCAGCAGCTTCCGGGGAGAGGGTTATGGCTACACCTTC.

The chain joins TRBV28 to TRBJ2-5, with 9 bases fitting TRBD1. The J call may be wrong; the DNA end is better matched by TRBJ2-7. The germline V gene has CDR1 MDHEN and CDR2 SYDVKM. This CDR3 region has 14 residues. The CDR3: CASSLRQGGYEQYF. CDR3 coding DNA: TGTGCCAGCAGTTTGCGACAGGGGGGTTACGAGCAGTACTTC.

The chain couples TRBV7-8 to TRBJ2-2, with D perhaps TRBD1 (6 bases). Germline CDR1 and CDR2: SGHVS and FQNEAQ. V lost 2 bases to trimming and J lost 1 base, with 11 bases between them. The CDR3 spans 16 residues. The CDR3 protein is CASSLPQDRNTGELFF. The CDR3 DNA reads as TGTGCCAGCAGCTTACCCCAGGACAGGAACACCGGGGAGCTGTTTTTT.

This chain uses TRBV27 with TRBJ1-5; possible D gene TRBD1, 6 bases. This CDR3 comprises 15 residues. CDR1 is MNHEY and CDR2 is SMNVEV in the germline V gene (reference sequence). V dropped 2 bases and J dropped 2 bases, with 10 bases sitting between them. The DNA for the CDR3 is TGTGCCAGCAGTTTACAAGGGGGAGGCAATCAGCCCCAGCATTTT. It translates to CASSLQGGGNQPQHF.

This clone was seen a single time. The chain links TRBV30 to TRBJ2-5; TRBD2 matches 8 bases. The last part of the DNA fits TRBJ2-7 better; the J call may be wrong. The length of the CDR3 is 13 residues. Germline CDR1 reads GTSNPN; CDR2 reads SVGIG (reference sequence). CDR3 in amino acids: CASSGTSSYEQYF. The CDR3 DNA is TGTGCCTCCTCCGGGACTAGCTCCTACGAGCAGTACTTC.

The chain carries TRBV28 and TRBJ1-3, with 12 bases lining up with TRBD1. Trimming at V came to 2 bases and at J to 4 bases, leaving 12 bases not matched to a gene. CDR1 is MDHEN and CDR2 is SYDVKM in the germline V gene. This CDR3 is 19 amino acids long. The CDR3 spells CASSLKRDRGQFGGNTIYF. For the CDR3, the DNA is TGTGCCAGCAGTTTAAAAAGGGACAGGGGGCAATTTGGCGGAAACACCATATATTTT.

This clone was counted between two and nine times. The CDR3 DNA reads TGTGCCAGTAGTATAATGACAGGGGGTATTAATGAGCAGTTCTTC. Protein: CASSIMTGGINEQFF. The chain is built from TRBV19 and TRBJ2-1, with 9 bases identical to TRBD1. Germline V CDR1 and CDR2: LNHDA, SQIVND (reference sequence). This CDR3 region has 15 residues. The J segment lost 7 bases and the V segment lost 2 bases, leaving 6 bases of the junction unmatched.

The chain recombines TRBV19 with TRBJ2-3; 12 bases fit TRBD2. Germline V CDR1 and CDR2: LNHDA, SQIVND (reference sequence). The V and J ends lost 4 bases and 4 bases, in that order; junction bases with no gene match: 6. There are 16 residues in the CDR3. CDR3 coding DNA: TGTGCCAGTAGTACCGGACTAGCGGGGTCGGCAGATACGCAGTATTTT. Amino acid sequence: CASSTGLAGSADTQYF.

The V and J genes are TRBV28 and TRBJ1-2; TRBD1 aligns across 7 bases. The CDR3 has 14 residues. The junction had 11 bases not matched to a gene; V was cut back by 5 bases and J by 8 bases. In germline, CDR1 is MDHEN, CDR2 SYDVKM. CDR3 in amino acids: CASSLLQGQDGYTF. The CDR3 DNA sequence: TGTGCCAGCAGTCTATTACAAGGACAGGACGGCTACACCTTC.

The genes are TRBV6-5 and TRBJ2-1; a possible D gene is TRBD2 (7 bases). The germline V gene encodes CDR1 MNHEY and CDR2 SVGAGI. V lost 6 bases and J lost 1, with 13 bases in between. The CDR3 totals 15 residues. CDR3 loop: CASSKGGNSYNEQFF. The CDR3 nucleotides are TGTGCCAGCAGCAAGGGGGGGAATTCCTACAATGAGCAGTTCTTC.

This clone was detected only a few times. The genes are TRBV27 and TRBJ2-7; 9 nucleotides match TRBD1. Losses at the gene ends were 4 bases for V and 1 base for J; bases not matched to a gene: 5. This CDR3 spans 15 amino acids. In germline, CDR1 is MNHEY, CDR2 SMNVEV (reference sequence). The chain's CDR3 is CASSYNGQGSYEQYF. The CDR3 region has the DNA TGTGCCAGCAGTTACAACGGACAGGGGTCCTACGAGCAGTACTTC.

This clone was seen only once. The rearrangement links TRBV7-3 to TRBJ2-1, with 9 bases that match TRBD1. Trimming removed 3 bases from V and 1 base from J; junction bases left unmatched: 7. CDR3 length equals 17 residues. The V gene's germline CDR1 is SGHTA and CDR2 FQGTGA. In DNA, the CDR3 is TGTGCCAGCAGCTTCCTCCCGGGGACAGGGTCCTACAATGAGCAGTTCTTC. The encoded protein is CASSFLPGTGSYNEQFF. The full variable domain, rest sourced from reference TRBV7-3 and TRBJ2-1, is GAGVSQTPSNKVTEKGKYVELRCDPISGHTALYWYRQSLGQGPEFLIYFQGTGAADDSGLPNDRFFAVRPEGSVSTLKIQRTERGDSAVYLCASSFLPGTGSYNEQFFGPGTRLTVL.

The chain employs TRBV6-6 and TRBJ2-7; no clear D gene. Germline loops: CDR1 MNHNY, CDR2 SVGAGI (reference sequence). The CDR3 loop spans 14 amino acids. V lost 0 bases and J lost 4, with 10 bases in between. The CDR3 loop reads CASSYSNERYEQYF. The CDR3, as DNA: TGTGCCAGCAGTTACTCGAACGAGCGATACGAGCAGTACTTC.

By sample share, this clone is large. V and J are TRBV19 and TRBJ1-5, with D possibly being TRBD1 (5 bases). The CDR3 extends over 14 amino acids. V was trimmed by 5 bases and J by 6 bases, leaving 14 bases between them. CDR1 LNHDA and CDR2 SQIVND come from the germline V gene (reference sequence). CDR3 sequence (DNA): TGTGCCAGTAGTTTTCCAGGGCCTATTCAGCCCCAGCATTTT. Its protein product is CASSFPGPIQPQHF.

This clone is a singleton in its sample. The chain carries TRBV6-5 and TRBJ2-3, with D perhaps TRBD1 (6 bases). The CDR3 is 15 residues long. V was pared by 5 bases and J by 3 bases, with 15 bases between. The germline V gene encodes CDR1 MNHEY and CDR2 SVGAGI. The CDR3 sequence is CASSRDRILTDTQYF. DNA for the CDR3: TGTGCCAGCAGTCGAGACAGGATATTAACAGATACGCAGTATTTT.

This clone was detected a few times. This chain joins TRBV28 and TRBJ2-5; 7 bases fit TRBD1. Per germline, CDR1 MDHEN and CDR2 SYDVKM. There are 13 residues in the CDR3. After removal of 6 bases from V and 4 bases from J, the junction contained 5 bases not matched to a gene. CDR3: CASSSTGSETQYF. The CDR3 region has the DNA TGTGCCAGCAGCTCGACAGGGTCAGAGACCCAGTACTTC.

This clone was picked up a small number of times. The chain couples TRBV5-4 to TRBJ1-1, with D perhaps matching TRBD1 (5 bases). This CDR3 is built from 12 residues. CDR1 is SGHNT, CDR2 YYREEE, per germline (reference sequence). Trimming left V 2 bases short and J 8 bases short, with 10 bases between. The CDR3, as DNA: TGTGCCAGCAGCTTAAGTGGACACGAAGCTTTCTTT. This encodes CASSLSGHEAFF.